This T cell receptor beta chain emerged from a study of blood T cell repertoires in COVID-19. As for the study in general: Spain, Italy and the United States supplied samples that represented acute and convalescent COVID-19. T cells, B-cell-depleted T cells, or PBMCs provided the cDNA or gDNA that served as material.

In germline, CDR1 is LNHDA, CDR2 SQIVND (reference sequence). V was pared by 6 bases and J by 7 bases, with 21 bases between. The length of the CDR3 is 15 residues. Original processing notes: For nucleated cells, counts were estimated from reference gene primer amplification. Assay used: immunoSEQ multiplex PCR; TCRdb lists only in-frame clones, some missing. V, J and clone size derive from that table, while D and trimming were established from the DNA sequence. The table lists some 120,000 clones, about 84% of them singletons. What was sequenced was peripheral blood. The V and J genes are TRBV19 and TRBJ1-2; D uncertain. This receptor was identified in an older woman with acute or convalescent COVID-19. CDR3 DNA sequence: TGTGCCAGTAGCCCCCCTCTGTCTCTACCTAGTGGCTACACCTTC. Translated, it gives CASSPPLSLPSGYTF.